The 5 T cell receptor beta chains listed next were all sequenced from one sample in a study of T cell responses to AZD1222 COVID-19 vaccine. Sequencing was performed with immunoSEQ multiplex PCR; in TCRdb, only in-frame clones are kept and a portion is missing. The sample carries 100,000 to 150,000 clones, 75% to 95% recorded once. The sequencing used peripheral blood, collected 28 days after the second AZD1222 dose. These receptors were taken from an adult who received the AZD1222 COVID-19 vaccine.

The V call is TRBV7-3, the J call TRBJ1-2, with D possibly matching TRBD1 (5 bases). The V gene's germline CDR1 is SGHTA and CDR2 FQGTGA. The ends were cut back, 5 bases at V and 5 bases at J, with 18 bases in the middle. This CDR3 is built from 15 residues. In DNA, the CDR3 is TGTGCCAGCAGCGAAACATCCCAGGGACTATATGGCTACACCTTC. This sequence encodes CASSETSQGLYGYTF.

This chain uses TRBV27 with TRBJ1-6; D call uncertain. Between the trimmed V and J ends, which lost 0 bases and 6 bases, there was a span of 15 bases. The CDR3 is 17 amino acids. Germline V gene sequence: CDR1 MNHEY, CDR2 SMNVEV (reference sequence). The CDR3 loop reads CASSLSILGSVNSPLHF. The CDR3 DNA sequence: TGTGCCAGCAGTTTATCGATCCTGGGGTCCGTTAATTCACCCCTCCACTTT.

This chain links TRBV2 with TRBJ2-7; weak D call: TRBD1 (5 bases). V was clipped by 1 base and J by 6 bases, with 16 bases between them. CDR1 SNHLY and CDR2 FYNNEI come from the germline V gene. This CDR3 has 15 amino acids. The CDR3 reads CASSEEGWTPAEQYV. The CDR3 DNA reads as TGTGCCAGCAGTGAAGAGGGGTGGACCCCCGCCGAGCAGTACGTC.

The V call is TRBV7-2, the J call TRBJ1-1; 9 nucleotides agree with TRBD1. The CDR3 is 15 residues long. In germline, CDR1 is SGHTA, CDR2 FQGNSA. V lost 5 bases and J lost 3; bases outside the gene matches: 7. For the CDR3, the DNA is TGTGCCAGCAGCGTCACAGGGGGCGGGTACACTGAAGCTTTCTTT. It translates to CASSVTGGGYTEAFF.

This clone was seen once. The chain links TRBV24-1 to TRBJ2-5; weak D call: TRBD2 (7 bases). CDR1 and CDR2 (germline): KGHDR, SFDVKD. The CDR3 runs 11 residues. This CDR3 reads CATGGRETQYF. Written as DNA, the CDR3 is TGTGCAACGGGGGGCCGAGAGACCCAGTACTTC.